This T cell receptor (beta chain) appears in the sequencing data of a study of blood T cell repertoires in COVID-19. Across the whole study: There were acute and convalescent COVID-19 samples, and they came from the United States, Italy and Spain. Sources were T cells, B-cell-depleted T cells, or PBMCs; the material itself was cDNA or gDNA.

The CDR3 runs to 16 residues. Germline assignment: CDR1 SGHNT and CDR2 YYREEE (reference sequence). After removal of 3 bases from V and 0 bases from J, the junction contained 5 bases not matched to a gene. This clone has more than one count but fewer than ten. In the original processing: For nucleated cells, counts were estimated from reference gene primer amplification. Assay used: immunoSEQ multiplex PCR; TCRdb lists only in-frame clones, some missing. Clone size and V and J calls were adopted from that table, with D and trimming inferred from the DNA. The sample contains some 16,000 clones, roughly three quarters of which appear only once.

This clonotype was obtained from a man in his 60s with acute or convalescent COVID-19. Sample: peripheral blood. The rearrangement links TRBV5-4 to TRBJ1-5; the match to TRBD1 covers 8 bases. The CDR3: CASSSGGPDSNQPQHF. The CDR3 DNA sequence: TGTGCCAGCAGCTCAGGGGGCCCAGATAGCAATCAGCCCCAGCATTTT.